What follows are 9 T cell receptor beta chains derived from one specimen sequenced in a study of blood T cell repertoires in COVID-19. The assay was immunoSEQ multiplex PCR, and TCRdb's table has in-frame clones only and misses some. This sample has under 140,000 clones, with more than 70% found just once. Specimen: peripheral blood. The source of these receptors is a woman in her forties or fifties with acute or convalescent COVID-19.

This chain joins TRBV6-5 and TRBJ1-1; the D is unclear. CDR3 size: 13 residues. Germline values: CDR1 MNHEY, CDR2 SVGAGI. V was trimmed by 3 bases and J by 0 bases, leaving 5 bases between them. CDR3 in amino acids: CASSYQMNTEAFF. The CDR3 DNA reads as TGTGCCAGCAGTTATCAGATGAACACTGAAGCTTTCTTT.

The DNA for the CDR3 is TGTGCCACCAGTGATGCCACAGCGGGGGGTTGGAATGAGCAGTTCTTC. Protein: CATSDATAGGWNEQFF. The rearrangement joins TRBV24-1 to TRBJ2-1, with 9 bases fitting TRBD2. V was pared by 3 bases and J by 7 bases, with 9 bases of the junction left unmatched. CDR1 and CDR2 (germline): KGHDR, SFDVKD. CDR3 size: 16 residues.

This chain uses TRBV27 with TRBJ2-3, with D maybe TRBD2 (6 bases). This CDR3 is 13 amino acids long. Germline lookup yields CDR1 MNHEY and CDR2 SMNVEV (reference sequence). V lost 5 bases and J 5 bases, leaving 11 bases between the germline ends. The CDR3 DNA sequence: TGTGCCAGCAGTCCGGGAGTCGGAGATACGCAGTATTTT. It specifies CASSPGVGDTQYF.

This chain uses TRBV6-5 with TRBJ1-2; tentatively, D is TRBD1 (6 bases). The V gene's germline CDR1 is MNHEY and CDR2 SVGAGI. V lost 2 bases to trimming and J lost 8 bases, with 15 bases between them. The CDR3 contains 14 residues. The CDR3 DNA reads TGTGCCAGCAGTTACCTGGGGGCAGGGAACGGCTACACCTTC. It encodes CASSYLGAGNGYTF.

V gene TRBV6-4 combines with J gene TRBJ2-3; TRBD1 matches at 7 bases. The germline V gene has CDR1 MRHNA and CDR2 SNTAGT. The CDR3 loop spans 15 amino acids. Unmatched junction bases numbered 9, after V lost 6 bases and J lost 3 bases. The CDR3 loop reads CASRKTGLETDTQYF. DNA of the CDR3: TGTGCCAGCAGGAAGACAGGGCTAGAGACAGATACGCAGTATTTT.

This chain uses TRBV21-1 with TRBJ2-5; TRBD1 is the table's D call, not checked against the DNA. TRBV21-1 is termed a pseudogene. The CDR3 is 15 residues long. The chain's CDR3 is CASSKWADRGETQYF. The CDR3 region has the DNA TGTGCCAGCAGCAAATGGGCGGACAGGGGAGAGACCCAGTACTTC.

Details on this clone: Other DNA sequences in this sample translate to the same CDR3. The chain carries TRBV5-1 and TRBJ2-7; 7 positions agree with TRBD1. The germline CDR1 and CDR2 sequences are SGHRS and YFSETQ. V lost 0 bases and J lost 2; bases outside the gene matches: 2. This CDR3 is built from 14 residues. In DNA form, the CDR3 reads TGCGCCAGCAGCTTGGGACAGGGAGCCTACGAGCAGTACTTC. Its protein product is CASSLGQGAYEQYF.

This chain connects TRBV20-1 to TRBJ2-1; D gene ambiguous. V was cut by 3 bases and J by 6 bases, with 12 bases left in between. From germline, CDR1 is DFQATT and CDR2 SNEGSKA (reference sequence). This CDR3 has 13 amino acids. DNA for the CDR3: TGCAGTGCTAGTCGGTTCCCCGTCAATGAGCAGTTCTTC. It encodes CSASRFPVNEQFF.

The chain uses TRBV7-2 and TRBJ2-2, with D unclear. V was pared by 3 bases and J by 1 base, with 3 bases between. From germline, CDR1 is SGHTA and CDR2 FQGNSA. The CDR3 runs 13 residues. The CDR3 loop is CASSFRNTGELFF. The DNA of the CDR3 is TGTGCCAGCAGCTTCCGGAACACCGGGGAGCTGTTTTTT.